Below are 2 T cell receptor beta chains sequenced from a single sample in a study of T cells in tumors and immune-related adverse events (dated by TCRdb to about 2021). Library construction relied on the immunoSEQ multiplex PCR assay. TCRdb limited this immuneACCESS table to in-frame rearrangements with V and J called. A share of clones is missing; checked studies link under half to unresolved V genes, and the rest is unexplained. This sample gives some 11,000 clones in total; 92% of them show up just once. About 1.5% of the sample comes from the top ten. The treatment or condition label of this sample denotes: nivolumab (PD-1 blockade) given before sampling. Sequencing used lymph node tissue, obtained from a patient treated with anti-PD-1 therapy. The receptors stem from a female donor with metastatic renal cell carcinoma.

The rearrangement links TRBV18 to TRBJ2-2, with D uncertain. Trimming removed 0 bases at V and 3 bases at J, with 11 bases between. This CDR3 is 16 amino acids long. Germline loops: CDR1 KGHSH, CDR2 LQKENI. CDR3 DNA sequence: TGTGCCAGCTCACCACCGAGTATCGGATACACCGGGGAGCTGTTTTTT. It encodes CASSPPSIGYTGELFF.

V usage is TRBV5-1 and J usage is TRBJ2-7; D ambiguous. CDR3 length: 13 residues. Germline lookup yields CDR1 SGHRS and CDR2 YFSETQ. V shed 0 bases and J shed 7 bases, with 11 bases lying between them. CDR3 region: CASSLGDWGEQYF. The CDR3 region has the DNA TGCGCCAGCAGCTTGGGAGACTGGGGAGAGCAGTACTTC.